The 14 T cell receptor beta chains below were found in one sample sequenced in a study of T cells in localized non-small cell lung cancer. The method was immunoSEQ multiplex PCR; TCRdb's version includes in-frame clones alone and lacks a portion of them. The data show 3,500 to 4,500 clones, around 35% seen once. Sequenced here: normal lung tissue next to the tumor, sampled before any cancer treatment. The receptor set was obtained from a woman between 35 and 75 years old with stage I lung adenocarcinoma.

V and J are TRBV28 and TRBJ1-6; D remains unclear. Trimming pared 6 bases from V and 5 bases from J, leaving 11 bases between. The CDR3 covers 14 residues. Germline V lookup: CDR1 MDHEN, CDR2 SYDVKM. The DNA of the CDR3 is TGTGCCAGCAGCCACAGCTACAATAATTCACCCCTCCACTTT. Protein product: CASSHSYNNSPLHF. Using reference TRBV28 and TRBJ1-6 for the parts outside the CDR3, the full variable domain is DVKVTQSSRYLVKRTGEKVFLECVQDMDHENMFWYRQDPGLGLRLIYFSYDVKMKEKGDIPEGYSVSREKKERFSLILESASTNQTSMYLCASSHSYNNSPLHFGNGTRLTVT.

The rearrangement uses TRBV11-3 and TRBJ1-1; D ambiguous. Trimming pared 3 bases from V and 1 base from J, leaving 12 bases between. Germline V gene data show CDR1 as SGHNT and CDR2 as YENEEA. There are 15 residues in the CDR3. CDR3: CASSLDEHQNTEAFF. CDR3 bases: TGTGCCAGCAGCTTGGATGAGCACCAGAACACTGAAGCTTTCTTT.

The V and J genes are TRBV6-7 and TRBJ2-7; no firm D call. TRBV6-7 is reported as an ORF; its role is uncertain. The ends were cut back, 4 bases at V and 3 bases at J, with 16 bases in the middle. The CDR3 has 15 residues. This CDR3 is CASSSSLGDRYEQYF. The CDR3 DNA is TGTGCCAGCAGTTCCTCCCTCGGTGACCGCTACGAGCAGTACTTC.

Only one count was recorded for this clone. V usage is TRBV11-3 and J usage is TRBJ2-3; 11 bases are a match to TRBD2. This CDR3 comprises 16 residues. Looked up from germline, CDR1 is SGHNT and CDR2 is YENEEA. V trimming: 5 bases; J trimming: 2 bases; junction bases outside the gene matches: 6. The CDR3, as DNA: TGTGCCAGCAGCCATCGACTAGCGGGAAACACAGATACGCAGTATTTT. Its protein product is CASSHRLAGNTDTQYF.

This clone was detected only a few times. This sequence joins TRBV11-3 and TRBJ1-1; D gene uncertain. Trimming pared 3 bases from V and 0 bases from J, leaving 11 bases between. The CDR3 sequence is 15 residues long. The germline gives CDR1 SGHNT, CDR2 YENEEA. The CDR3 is CASSLWAAMNTEAFF. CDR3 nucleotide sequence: TGTGCCAGCAGCTTGTGGGCAGCTATGAACACTGAAGCTTTCTTT.

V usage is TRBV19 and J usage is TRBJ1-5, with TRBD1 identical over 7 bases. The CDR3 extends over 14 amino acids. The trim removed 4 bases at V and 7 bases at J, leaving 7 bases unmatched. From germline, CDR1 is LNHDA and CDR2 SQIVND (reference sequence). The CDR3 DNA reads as TGTGCCAGTAGTAAAACAGGGGTCGGGCAGCCCCAGCATTTT. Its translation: CASSKTGVGQPQHF.

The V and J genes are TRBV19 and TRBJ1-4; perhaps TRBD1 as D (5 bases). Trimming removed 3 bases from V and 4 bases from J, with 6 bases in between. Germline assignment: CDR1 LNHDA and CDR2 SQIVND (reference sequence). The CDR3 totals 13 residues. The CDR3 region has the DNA TGTGCCAGTAGTATCGGGGGTAATGAAAAACTGTTTTTT. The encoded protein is CASSIGGNEKLFF.

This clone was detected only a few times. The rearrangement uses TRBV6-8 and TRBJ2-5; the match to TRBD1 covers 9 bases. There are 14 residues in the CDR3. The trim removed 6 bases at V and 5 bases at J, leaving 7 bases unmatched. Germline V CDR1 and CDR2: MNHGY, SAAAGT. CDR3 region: CASSLFGQGETQYF. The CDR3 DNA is TGTGCCAGCAGCCTTTTCGGACAGGGGGAGACCCAGTACTTC.

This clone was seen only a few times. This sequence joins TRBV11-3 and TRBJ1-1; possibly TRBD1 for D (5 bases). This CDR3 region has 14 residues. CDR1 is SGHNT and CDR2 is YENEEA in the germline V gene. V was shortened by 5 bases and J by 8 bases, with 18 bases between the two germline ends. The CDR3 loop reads CASSPGTVKTEAFF. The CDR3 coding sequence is TGTGCCAGCAGCCCCGGGACCGTGAAGACAGAAGCTTTCTTT.

The CDR3 is CASSLLDGNTEAFF. CDR3 DNA sequence: TGTGCCAGCAGCTTACTTGACGGGAACACTGAAGCTTTCTTT. The rearrangement links TRBV11-3 to TRBJ1-1; D not resolved. This CDR3 is built from 14 residues. The V and J ends lost 2 bases and 1 base respectively, with 8 bases between them. CDR1 SGHNT and CDR2 YENEEA come from the germline V gene.

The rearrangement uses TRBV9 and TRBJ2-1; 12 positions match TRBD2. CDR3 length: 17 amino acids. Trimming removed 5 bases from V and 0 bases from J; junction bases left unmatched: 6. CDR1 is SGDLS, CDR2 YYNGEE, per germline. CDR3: CASSATSGGFSYNEQFF. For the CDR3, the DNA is TGTGCCAGCAGTGCTACTAGCGGGGGGTTCTCCTACAATGAGCAGTTCTTC. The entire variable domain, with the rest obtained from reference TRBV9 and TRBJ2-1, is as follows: DSGVTQTPKHLITATGQRVTLRCSPRSGDLSVYWYQQSLDQGLQFLIQYYNGEERAKGNILERFSAQQFPDLHSELNLSSLELGDSALYFCASSATSGGFSYNEQFFGPGTRLTVL.

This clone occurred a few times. CDR3 sequence (DNA): TGTGCCAGCAGTTTCTTGGGGGGCGCGAGATACTATGGCTACACCTTC. Protein sequence: CASSFLGGARYYGYTF. This sequence joins TRBV28 and TRBJ1-2; D possibly corresponds to TRBD1 (6 bases). V was shortened by 3 bases and J by 3 bases, with 17 bases between the two germline ends. CDR1 and CDR2 from the germline V gene are MDHEN and SYDVKM. The CDR3 totals 16 residues.

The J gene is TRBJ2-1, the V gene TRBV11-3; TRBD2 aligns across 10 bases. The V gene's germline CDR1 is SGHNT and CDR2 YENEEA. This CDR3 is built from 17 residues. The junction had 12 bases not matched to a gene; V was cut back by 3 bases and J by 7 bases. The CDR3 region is CASSFTASGRNWNEQFF. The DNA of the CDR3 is TGTGCCAGCAGCTTCACGGCTAGCGGGAGAAATTGGAATGAGCAGTTCTTC.

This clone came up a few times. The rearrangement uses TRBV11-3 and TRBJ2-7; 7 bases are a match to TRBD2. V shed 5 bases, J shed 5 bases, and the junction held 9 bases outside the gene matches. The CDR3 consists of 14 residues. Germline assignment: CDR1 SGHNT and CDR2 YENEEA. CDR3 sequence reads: CASSPFAGDDEQYF. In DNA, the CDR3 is TGTGCCAGCAGCCCCTTTGCGGGAGACGACGAGCAGTACTTC.